The 19 T cell receptor beta chains below were found in one sample sequenced in a study of OX40 agonist ivuxolimab in advanced cancers. Using immunoSEQ multiplex PCR, the repertoire was profiled, and TCRdb retains in-frame clones only, with some absent. The sample has 70,000 or so clones, 80% to 95% seen once. The sequencing used CD4+ or CD8+ T cells sorted from blood, collected in a trial of the OX40 agonist ivuxolimab. Receptors were obtained from an adult with an advanced solid tumor such as melanoma, head and neck, liver or kidney cancer.

The chain couples TRBV7-9 to TRBJ2-7; TRBD1 matches 7 bases. The trim removed 5 bases at V and 2 bases at J, leaving 12 bases unmatched. The length of the CDR3 is 16 residues. Per germline, CDR1 SEHNR and CDR2 FQNEAQ (reference sequence). The CDR3 protein is CASSPRDRALAYEQYF. DNA for the CDR3: TGTGCCAGCAGCCCTCGAGACAGGGCATTAGCCTACGAGCAGTACTTC.

The CDR3 DNA follows: TGTGCCAGCAGTTACCAGGGTTACGAGCAGTACTTC. Amino acid sequence: CASSYQGYEQYF. The chain employs TRBV6-5 and TRBJ2-7; D perhaps matches TRBD1 (5 bases). The CDR3 runs 12 residues. V shed 2 bases and J shed 4 bases, with 6 bases lying between them. Germline lookup yields CDR1 MNHEY and CDR2 SVGAGI.

This rearrangement joins TRBV5-4 to TRBJ2-7; D is ambiguous. Germline-derived CDR1 and CDR2 are SGHNT and YYREEE (reference sequence). The ends were cut back, 0 bases at V and 3 bases at J, with 7 bases in the middle. The CDR3 has 13 residues. CDR3 in DNA: TGTGCCAGCAGCTTGGCCTCGGGCTACGAGCAGTACTTC. It translates to CASSLASGYEQYF.

V usage is TRBV5-4 and J usage is TRBJ2-5, with 8 positions matching TRBD2. The end of the DNA is better explained by TRBJ2-7, so the J call may be wrong. The germline gives CDR1 SGHNT, CDR2 YYREEE (reference sequence). The CDR3 extends over 14 amino acids. DNA of the CDR3: TGTGCCAGCAGCTTGCGGGAGGGTTCCTACGAGCAGTACTTC. It specifies CASSLREGSYEQYF.

This clone was counted a single time. The chain combines TRBV5-4 with TRBJ1-2, with 7 nucleotides matching TRBD1. Germline V gene sequence: CDR1 SGHNT, CDR2 YYREEE (reference sequence). Trimming took 0 bases from V and 4 from J; bases not matched to a gene: 6. There are 15 residues in the CDR3. The CDR3 loop reads CASSLGGDRVYGYTF. The DNA of the CDR3 is TGTGCCAGCAGCTTGGGGGGAGACAGGGTCTATGGCTACACCTTC. The full variable domain, in which reference TRBV5-4 and TRBJ1-2 provide the parts outside the CDR3, is ETGVTQSPTHLIKTRGQQVTLRCSSQSGHNTVSWYQQALGQGPQFIFQYYREEENGRGNFPPRFSGLQFPNYSSELNVNALELDDSALYLCASSLGGDRVYGYTFGSGTRLTVV.

The chain couples TRBV9 to TRBJ2-5, with 9 bases identical to TRBD2. The CDR3 is 14 amino acids. The V gene's germline CDR1 is SGDLS and CDR2 YYNGEE. After removal of 10 bases from V and 0 bases from J, the junction contained 7 bases not matched to a gene. CDR3 residues: CACGTSRYQETQYF. DNA for the CDR3: TGTGCCTGCGGGACTAGCCGGTACCAAGAGACCCAGTACTTC.

CDR3 bases: TGTGCCATCAGTGAGATAGCGGGGGGCTCATACAATGAGCAGTTCTTC. This codes for CAISEIAGGSYNEQFF. The rearrangement links TRBV10-3 to TRBJ2-1, with 10 bases fitting TRBD2. The trim removed 2 bases at V and 4 bases at J, leaving 5 bases unmatched. Germline V gives CDR1 ENHRY, CDR2 SYGVKD. CDR3 length: 16 residues.

This chain uses TRBV2 with TRBJ2-5; 9 bases are shared with TRBD1. Germline V gene sequence: CDR1 SNHLY, CDR2 FYNNEI. The CDR3 totals 14 residues. With 6 bases clipped from V and 7 bases from J, the junction kept 9 bases outside the gene matches. Here the CDR3 reads CASRPGTGLGTQYF. Here the CDR3 DNA reads TGTGCCAGCAGGCCCGGGACAGGGCTTGGGACCCAGTACTTC.

This chain uses TRBV19 with TRBJ2-5; TRBD1 is a possible D gene (5 bases). Per germline, CDR1 LNHDA and CDR2 SQIVND (reference sequence). Trimming stripped 6 bases from V and 4 bases from J, with 15 bases between. The CDR3 length is 14 residues. This chain's CDR3 is CASRPWGLLETQYF. The CDR3 region has the DNA TGTGCCAGTAGACCTTGGGGCCTCTTAGAGACCCAGTACTTC.

V gene TRBV6-1 combines with J gene TRBJ2-5; the match to TRBD2 covers 7 bases. Germline assignment: CDR1 MNHNS and CDR2 SASEGT. This CDR3 spans 14 amino acids. Unmatched junction bases numbered 5, after V lost 3 bases and J lost 4 bases. The CDR3 nucleotides are TGTGCCAGCAGTGAGGGGGGGTATGGAGAGACCCAGTACTTC. This sequence encodes CASSEGGYGETQYF.

The chain joins TRBV11-2 to TRBJ1-1, with D possibly matching TRBD1 (6 bases). V was cut by 2 bases and J by 3 bases, with 10 bases left in between. The CDR3 is 14 residues long. CDR1 SGHAT and CDR2 FQNNGV come from the germline V gene. The DNA of the CDR3 is TGTGCCAGCAGCTTACTATCAGGGGACACTGAAGCTTTCTTT. It codes for CASSLLSGDTEAFF.

The chain couples TRBV27 to TRBJ1-2; TRBD1 is a possible D gene (6 bases). The V end lost 3 bases, the J end lost 4 bases, and 12 bases lay between the germline ends. This CDR3 comprises 14 residues. Germline V CDR1 and CDR2: MNHEY, SMNVEV (reference sequence). The DNA of the CDR3 is TGTGCCAGCAGTTTCCAACAGGGCACCTATGGCTACACCTTC. Its translation: CASSFQQGTYGYTF.

The rearrangement joins TRBV9 to TRBJ2-1; 7 nucleotides align to TRBD1. The J segment lost 3 bases and the V segment lost 6 bases, leaving 3 bases of the junction unmatched. The V gene's germline CDR1 is SGDLS and CDR2 YYNGEE. The CDR3 has 13 amino acids. The CDR3 protein is CASKGADYNEQFF. As DNA, the CDR3 is TGTGCCAGCAAGGGGGCAGACTACAATGAGCAGTTCTTC.

This chain connects TRBV11-2 to TRBJ1-1; D remains unclear. Germline CDR1 and CDR2: SGHAT and FQNNGV. The ends were cut back, 1 base at V and 0 bases at J, with 6 bases in the middle. This CDR3 contains 14 residues. The CDR3 coding sequence is TGTGCCAGCAGCTTAGTAGTAATGAACACTGAAGCTTTCTTT. Encoded protein: CASSLVVMNTEAFF.

As regards this clone: At one end the junction does not follow the germline gene, possibly because of a read error. At the DNA level, this CDR3 is encoded by other sequences in the same sample as well. This rearrangement joins TRBV6-6 to TRBJ2-4; TRBD2 matches at 11 bases. The CDR3 has 15 residues. From germline, CDR1 is MNHNY and CDR2 SVGAGI (reference sequence). CDR3 in DNA: TGTGCCAGCAGGACTAGCGGGGTAGCCAAGAACATTCAGTACTTC. Encoded protein: CASRTSGVAKNIQYF.

DNA of the CDR3: TGTGCCAGCAGCGTAGGGGACGCACTCTACGAGCAGTACTTC. As protein: CASSVGDALYEQYF. This chain links TRBV9 with TRBJ2-7; D possibly uses TRBD1 or TRBD2 (5 bases each). There are 14 residues in the CDR3. Germline assignment: CDR1 SGDLS and CDR2 YYNGEE. The germline V and J ends were trimmed by 0 bases and 3 bases, with 10 bases remaining between them.

This clone was counted a single time. The genes are TRBV27 and TRBJ2-5; possibly TRBD1 or TRBD2 for D (5 bases each). V lost 5 bases, J lost 3 bases, and 22 bases lay in between. Germline V CDR1 and CDR2: MNHEY, SMNVEV (reference sequence). This CDR3 has 17 amino acids. CDR3 DNA sequence: TGTGCCAGCAGTCTCCTCCCCGGGGCCGCCCTCGAAGAGACCCAGTACTTC. Translation gives CASSLLPGAALEETQYF.

V gene TRBV7-2 combines with J gene TRBJ1-6; 7 positions match TRBD1. CDR1 is SGHTA and CDR2 is FQGNSA in the germline V gene. The junction had 10 bases not matched to a gene; V was cut back by 7 bases and J by 4 bases. The CDR3 covers 16 residues. CDR3 bases: TGTGCCAGCACCGAGAAGGGGACAGCTTATAATTCACCCCTCCACTTT. Translation: CASTEKGTAYNSPLHF.

This clone was found once. The chain is built from TRBV13 and TRBJ2-2, with 10 bases aligning to TRBD1. V trimming: 5 bases; J trimming: 4 bases; junction bases outside the gene matches: 4. This CDR3 is built from 15 residues. Germline V gene sequence: CDR1 PRHDT, CDR2 FYEKMQ (reference sequence). The CDR3, as DNA: TGTGCCAGCAGCCAACGGGACAGGGGCACCGGGGAGCTGTTTTTT. Its protein is CASSQRDRGTGELFF.